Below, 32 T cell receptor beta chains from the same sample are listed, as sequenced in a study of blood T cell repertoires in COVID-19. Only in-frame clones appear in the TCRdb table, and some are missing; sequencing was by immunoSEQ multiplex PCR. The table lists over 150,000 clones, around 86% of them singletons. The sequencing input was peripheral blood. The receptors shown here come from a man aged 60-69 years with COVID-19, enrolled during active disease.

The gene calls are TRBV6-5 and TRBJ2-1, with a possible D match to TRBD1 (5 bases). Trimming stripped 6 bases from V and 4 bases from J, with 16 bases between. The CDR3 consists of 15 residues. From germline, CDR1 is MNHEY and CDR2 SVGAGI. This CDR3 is CASSPRPGMYNEQFF. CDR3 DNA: TGTGCCAGCAGCCCCCGGCCAGGGATGTACAATGAGCAGTTCTTC.

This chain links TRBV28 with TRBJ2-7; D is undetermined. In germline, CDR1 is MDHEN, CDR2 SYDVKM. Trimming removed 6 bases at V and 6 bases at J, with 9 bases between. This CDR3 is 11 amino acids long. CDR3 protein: CASRLRSEQYF. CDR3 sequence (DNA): TGTGCCAGCAGACTGAGGTCCGAGCAGTACTTC.

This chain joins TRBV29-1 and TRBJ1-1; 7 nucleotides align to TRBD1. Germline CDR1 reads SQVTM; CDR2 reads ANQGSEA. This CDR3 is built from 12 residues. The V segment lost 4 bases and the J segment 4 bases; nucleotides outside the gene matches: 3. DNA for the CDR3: TGCAGCGTTGCACAGGGGCCCACTGAAGCTTTCTTT. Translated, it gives CSVAQGPTEAFF.

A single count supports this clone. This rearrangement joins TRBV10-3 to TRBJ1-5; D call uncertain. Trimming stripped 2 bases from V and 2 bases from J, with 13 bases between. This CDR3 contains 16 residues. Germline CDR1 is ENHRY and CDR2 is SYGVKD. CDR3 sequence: CAISEAPSGGNQPQHF. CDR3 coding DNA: TGTGCCATCAGTGAGGCCCCTTCGGGTGGCAATCAGCCCCAGCATTTT.

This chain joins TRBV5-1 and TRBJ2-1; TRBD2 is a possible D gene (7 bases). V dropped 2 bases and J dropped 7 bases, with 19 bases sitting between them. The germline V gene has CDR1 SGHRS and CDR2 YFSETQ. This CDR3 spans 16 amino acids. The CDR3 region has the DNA TGCGCCAGCAGCTTCGGTGGGGGGGGCGCGGGTAATGAGCAGTTCTTC. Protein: CASSFGGGGAGNEQFF.

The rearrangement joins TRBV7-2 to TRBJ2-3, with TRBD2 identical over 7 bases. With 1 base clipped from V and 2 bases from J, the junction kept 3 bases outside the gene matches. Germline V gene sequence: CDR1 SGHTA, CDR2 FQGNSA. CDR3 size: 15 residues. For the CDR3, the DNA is TGTGCCAGCAGCTTAGAAGCGGGGCCCACAGATACGCAGTATTTT. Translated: CASSLEAGPTDTQYF.

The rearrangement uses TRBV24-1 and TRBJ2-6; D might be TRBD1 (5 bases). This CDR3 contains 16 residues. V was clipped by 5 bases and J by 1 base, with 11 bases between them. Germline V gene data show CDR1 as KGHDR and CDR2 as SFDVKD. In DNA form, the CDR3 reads TGTGCCACCAGTGCCATGGGGCTTTCTGGGGCCAACGTCCTGACTTTC. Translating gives CATSAMGLSGANVLTF.

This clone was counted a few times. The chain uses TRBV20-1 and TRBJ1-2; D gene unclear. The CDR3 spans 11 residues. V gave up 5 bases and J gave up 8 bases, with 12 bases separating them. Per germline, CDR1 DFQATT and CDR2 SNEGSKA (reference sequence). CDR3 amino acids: CSADIILGYTF. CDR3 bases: TGCAGTGCTGACATCATTCTAGGCTACACCTTC.

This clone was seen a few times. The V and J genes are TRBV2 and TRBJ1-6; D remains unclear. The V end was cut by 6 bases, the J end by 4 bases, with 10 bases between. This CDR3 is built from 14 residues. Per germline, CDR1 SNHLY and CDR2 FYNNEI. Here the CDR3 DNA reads TGTGCCAGCAGCACAAGTATTTATAATTCACCCCTCCACTTT. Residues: CASSTSIYNSPLHF.

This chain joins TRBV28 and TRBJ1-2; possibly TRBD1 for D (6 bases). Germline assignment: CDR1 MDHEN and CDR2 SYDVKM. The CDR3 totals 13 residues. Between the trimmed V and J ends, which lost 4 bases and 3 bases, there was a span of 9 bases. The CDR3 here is CASSWGLDYGYTF. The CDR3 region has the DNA TGTGCCAGCAGTTGGGGGCTTGACTATGGCTACACCTTC.

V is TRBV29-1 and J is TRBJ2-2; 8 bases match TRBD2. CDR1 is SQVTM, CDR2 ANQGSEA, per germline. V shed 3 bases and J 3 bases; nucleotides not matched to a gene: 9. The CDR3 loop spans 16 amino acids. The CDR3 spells CSVDERESGHTGELFF. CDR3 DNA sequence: TGCAGCGTTGATGAGCGGGAGTCGGGCCACACCGGGGAGCTGTTTTTT.

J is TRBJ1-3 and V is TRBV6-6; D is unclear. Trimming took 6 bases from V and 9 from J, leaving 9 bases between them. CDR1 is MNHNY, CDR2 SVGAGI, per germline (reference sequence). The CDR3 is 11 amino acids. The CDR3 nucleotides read TGTGCCAGCAGGAGGGAAGCCACCATATATTTT. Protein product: CASRREATIYF.

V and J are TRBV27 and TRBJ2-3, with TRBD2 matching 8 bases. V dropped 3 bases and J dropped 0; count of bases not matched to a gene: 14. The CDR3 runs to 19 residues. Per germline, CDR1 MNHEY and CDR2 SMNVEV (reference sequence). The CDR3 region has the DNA TGTGCCAGCAGTTTCGGCCTGGAGGTAGCGGGGTTTAGCACAGATACGCAGTATTTT. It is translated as CASSFGLEVAGFSTDTQYF.

The CDR3 coding sequence is TGTGCCAGCAGCAATCGAGGGATGAACACTGAAGCTTTCTTT. It translates to CASSNRGMNTEAFF. The chain recombines TRBV6-5 with TRBJ1-1; no firm D call. V lost 6 bases and J lost 0, with 11 bases in between. The CDR3 loop spans 14 amino acids. Per germline, CDR1 MNHEY and CDR2 SVGAGI.

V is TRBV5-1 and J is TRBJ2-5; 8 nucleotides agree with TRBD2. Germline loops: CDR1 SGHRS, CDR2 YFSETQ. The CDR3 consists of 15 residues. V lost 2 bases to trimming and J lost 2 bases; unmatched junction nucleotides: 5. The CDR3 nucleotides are TGCGCCAGCAGCTTTGGTAGCGGGACGCAAGAGACCCAGTACTTC. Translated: CASSFGSGTQETQYF.

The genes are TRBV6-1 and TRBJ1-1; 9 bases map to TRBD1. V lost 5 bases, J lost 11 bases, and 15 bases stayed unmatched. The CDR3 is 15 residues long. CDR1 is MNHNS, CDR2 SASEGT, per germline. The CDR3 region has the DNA TGTGCCAGCAGTTTTAACCGACAGGGGGTCGGGTCGGCTTTCTTT. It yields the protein CASSFNRQGVGSAFF.

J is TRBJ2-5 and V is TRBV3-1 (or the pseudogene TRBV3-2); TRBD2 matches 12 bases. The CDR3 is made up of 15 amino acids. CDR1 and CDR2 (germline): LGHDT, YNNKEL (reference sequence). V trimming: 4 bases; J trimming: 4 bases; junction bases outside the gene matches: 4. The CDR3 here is CASSLRLAGVETQYF. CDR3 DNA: TGTGCCAGCAGCCTCCGACTAGCGGGGGTAGAGACCCAGTACTTC.

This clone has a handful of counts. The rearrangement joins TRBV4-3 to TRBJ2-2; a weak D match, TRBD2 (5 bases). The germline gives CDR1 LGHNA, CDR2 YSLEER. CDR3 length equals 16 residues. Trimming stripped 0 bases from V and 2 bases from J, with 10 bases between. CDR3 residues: CASSQERLANTGELFF. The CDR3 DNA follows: TGCGCCAGCAGCCAAGAACGGCTAGCCAACACCGGGGAGCTGTTTTTT.

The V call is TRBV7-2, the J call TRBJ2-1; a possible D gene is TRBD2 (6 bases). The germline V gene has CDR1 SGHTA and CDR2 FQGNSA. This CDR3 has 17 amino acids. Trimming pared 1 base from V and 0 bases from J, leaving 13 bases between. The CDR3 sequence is CASSLGSAGTSYNEQFF. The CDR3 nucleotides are TGTGCCAGCAGCTTAGGCTCGGCGGGGACCTCCTACAATGAGCAGTTCTTC.

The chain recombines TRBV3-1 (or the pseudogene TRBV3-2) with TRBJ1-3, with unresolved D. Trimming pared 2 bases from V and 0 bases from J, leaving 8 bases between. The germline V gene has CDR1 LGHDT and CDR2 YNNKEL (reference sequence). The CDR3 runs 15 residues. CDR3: CASSQSPGSGNTIYF. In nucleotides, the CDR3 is TGTGCCAGCAGCCAATCACCGGGCTCTGGAAACACCATATATTTT.

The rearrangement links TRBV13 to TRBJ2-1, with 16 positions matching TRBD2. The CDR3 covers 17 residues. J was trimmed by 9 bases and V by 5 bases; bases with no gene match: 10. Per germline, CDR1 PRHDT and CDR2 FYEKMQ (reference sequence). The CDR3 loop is CASSPGTSGRASVEQFF. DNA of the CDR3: TGTGCCAGCAGCCCTGGGACTAGCGGGAGGGCCTCTGTTGAGCAGTTCTTC.

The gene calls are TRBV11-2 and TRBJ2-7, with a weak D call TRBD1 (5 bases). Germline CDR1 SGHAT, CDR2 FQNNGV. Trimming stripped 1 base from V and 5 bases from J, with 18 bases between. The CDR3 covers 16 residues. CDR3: CASSLGSFRGLDEQYF. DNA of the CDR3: TGTGCCAGCAGCTTAGGGTCATTTAGGGGCCTCGACGAGCAGTACTTC.

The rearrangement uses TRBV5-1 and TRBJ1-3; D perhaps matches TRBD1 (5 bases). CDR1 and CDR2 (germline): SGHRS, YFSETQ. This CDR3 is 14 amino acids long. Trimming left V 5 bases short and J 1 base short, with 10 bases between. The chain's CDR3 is CASRTQVSGNTIYF. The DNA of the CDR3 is TGCGCCAGCAGAACACAGGTATCTGGAAACACCATATATTTT.

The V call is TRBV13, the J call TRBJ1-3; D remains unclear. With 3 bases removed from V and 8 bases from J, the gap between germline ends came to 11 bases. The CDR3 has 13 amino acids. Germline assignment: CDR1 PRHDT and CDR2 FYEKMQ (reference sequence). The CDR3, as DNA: TGTGCCAGCAGCTTTTCGACGGGATACACCATATATTTT. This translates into CASSFSTGYTIYF.

CDR3 amino acids: CASSFFSGKNTEAFF. Here the CDR3 DNA reads TGTGCCAGCAGCTTTTTTTCAGGAAAGAACACTGAAGCTTTCTTT. The V and J genes are TRBV7-9 and TRBJ1-1; D gene unclear. The germline gives CDR1 SEHNR, CDR2 FQNEAQ (reference sequence). The CDR3 runs 15 residues. V dropped 3 bases and J dropped 1 base, with 12 bases sitting between them.

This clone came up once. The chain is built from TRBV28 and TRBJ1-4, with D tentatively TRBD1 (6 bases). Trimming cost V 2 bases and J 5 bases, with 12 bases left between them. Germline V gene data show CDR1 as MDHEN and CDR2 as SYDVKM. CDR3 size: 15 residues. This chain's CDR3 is CASSLNPGGNEKLFF. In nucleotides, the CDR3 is TGTGCCAGCAGTTTAAACCCGGGGGGCAATGAAAAACTGTTTTTT.

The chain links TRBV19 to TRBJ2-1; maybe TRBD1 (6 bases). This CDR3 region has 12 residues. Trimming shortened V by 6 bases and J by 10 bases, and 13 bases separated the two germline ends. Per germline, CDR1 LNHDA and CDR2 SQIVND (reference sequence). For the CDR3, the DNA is TGTGCCAGTAGGGGGGCCGGCGTCGAGCAGTTCTTC. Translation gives CASRGAGVEQFF.

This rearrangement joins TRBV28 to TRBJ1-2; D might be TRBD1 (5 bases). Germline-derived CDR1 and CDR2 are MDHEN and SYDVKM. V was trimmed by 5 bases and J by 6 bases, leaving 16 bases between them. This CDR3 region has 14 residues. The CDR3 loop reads CASSPVEGRNGYTF. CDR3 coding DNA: TGTGCCAGCAGTCCTGTTGAGGGGAGGAATGGCTACACCTTC.

CDR3 sequence reads: CASSYGVGQRNSYEQYF. The DNA for the CDR3 is TGTGCCAGTAGTTATGGCGTGGGACAGAGAAACTCCTACGAGCAGTACTTC. V usage is TRBV19 and J usage is TRBJ2-7; 7 bases fit TRBD1. The V gene's germline CDR1 is LNHDA and CDR2 SQIVND (reference sequence). Germline trimming cut 5 bases from V and 0 bases from J; bases unmatched to any gene: 13. The CDR3 has 17 amino acids. The full variable domain, its missing parts supplied by reference TRBV19 and TRBJ2-7, is DGGITQSPKYLFRKEGQNVTLSCEQNLNHDAMYWYRQDPGQGLRLIYYSQIVNDFQKGDIAEGYSVSREKKESFPLTVTSAQKNPTAFYLCASSYGVGQRNSYEQYFGPGTRLTVT.

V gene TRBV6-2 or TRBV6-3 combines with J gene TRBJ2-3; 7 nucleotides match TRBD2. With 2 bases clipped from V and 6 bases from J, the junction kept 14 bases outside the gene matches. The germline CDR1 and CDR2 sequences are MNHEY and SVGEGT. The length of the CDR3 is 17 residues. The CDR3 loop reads CASSYPPSWGGWDTQYF. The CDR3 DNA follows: TGTGCCAGCAGTTACCCCCCATCGTGGGGGGGTTGGGATACGCAGTATTTT.

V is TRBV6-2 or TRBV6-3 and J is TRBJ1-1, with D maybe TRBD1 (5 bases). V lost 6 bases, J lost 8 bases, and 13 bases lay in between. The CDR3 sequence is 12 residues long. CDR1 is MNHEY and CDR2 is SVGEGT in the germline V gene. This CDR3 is CASSRGTEEAFF. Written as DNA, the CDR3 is TGTGCCAGCAGCCGCGGGACGGAAGAAGCTTTCTTT.

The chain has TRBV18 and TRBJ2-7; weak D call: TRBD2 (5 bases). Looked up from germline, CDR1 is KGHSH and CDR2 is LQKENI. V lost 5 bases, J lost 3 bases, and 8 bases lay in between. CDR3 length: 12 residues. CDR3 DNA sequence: TGTGCCAGCTCATTGAGCGGCTACGAGCAGTACTTC. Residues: CASSLSGYEQYF.